Presented here are 27 T cell receptor beta chains from one specimen sequenced in a study of T cell responses to AZD1222 COVID-19 vaccine. Profiled with immunoSEQ multiplex PCR; TCRdb holds only in-frame clones, not every one. This sample has roughly 100,000 clones, with approximately 87% found just once. The starting material was peripheral blood, obtained on day 0 of AZD1222 vaccination. These receptor sequences come from an adult in good health.

This sequence joins TRBV5-4 and TRBJ1-1; TRBD1 might be the D (5 bases). The CDR3 runs 15 residues. CDR1 SGHNT and CDR2 YYREEE come from the germline V gene (reference sequence). V was trimmed by 0 bases and J by 2 bases, leaving 11 bases between them. The CDR3 spells CASSLDRSVNTEAFF. CDR3 in DNA: TGTGCCAGCAGCTTGGACAGGAGTGTTAACACTGAAGCTTTCTTT.

This clone was recorded a few times. The chain carries TRBV7-8 and TRBJ2-1; D is unresolved. V lost 4 bases and J 6 bases, leaving 16 bases between the germline ends. CDR1 and CDR2 from the germline V gene are SGHVS and FQNEAQ. The CDR3 runs 15 residues. The CDR3 sequence is CASSSHRAAINEQFF. The CDR3 bases are TGTGCCAGCAGCTCCCATCGTGCGGCCATCAATGAGCAGTTCTTC.

This clone was seen once. The chain carries TRBV6-4 and TRBJ2-3, with 7 bases that match TRBD1. The V gene end was trimmed by 10 bases and the J gene end by 3 bases; junction bases not matched to a gene: 7. The CDR3 length is 13 residues. Germline V lookup: CDR1 MRHNA, CDR2 SNTAGT. The CDR3, as DNA: TGTGCCAATCGACAGGGACCGACAGATACGCAGTATTTT. This encodes CANRQGPTDTQYF.

The rearrangement links TRBV7-2 to TRBJ1-3; 9 positions match TRBD1. V shed 7 bases and J 0 bases; nucleotides not matched to a gene: 7. The CDR3 is 16 amino acids. Per the germline V gene, CDR1 is SGHTA and CDR2 is FQGNSA. CDR3 residues: CASNTGGSFSGNTIYF. Written as DNA, the CDR3 is TGTGCCAGCAACACAGGGGGCTCCTTCTCTGGAAACACCATATATTTT.

This clone was detected only a few times. The chain recombines TRBV2 with TRBJ2-1; no reliable D call. Germline V gives CDR1 SNHLY, CDR2 FYNNEI. The CDR3 has 13 residues. V dropped 4 bases and J dropped 5 bases, with 9 bases sitting between them. The CDR3, as DNA: TGTGCCAGCAGTGTACGGCCCGACAATGAGCAGTTCTTC. As protein: CASSVRPDNEQFF. The full variable domain, in which reference TRBV2 and TRBJ2-1 provide the parts outside the CDR3, is EPEVTQTPSHQVTQMGQEVILRCVPISNHLYFYWYRQILGQKVEFLVSFYNNEISEKSEIFDDQFSVERPDGSNFTLKIRSTKLEDSAMYFCASSVRPDNEQFFGPGTRLTVL.

This clone was picked up one time. V is TRBV28 and J is TRBJ2-6, with D possibly TRBD1 on 5 matching bases. The germline V and J ends were trimmed by 5 bases and 4 bases, with 12 bases remaining between them. Germline CDR1 reads MDHEN; CDR2 reads SYDVKM. This CDR3 spans 15 amino acids. CDR3 region: CASSHRTLGANVLTF. The CDR3 nucleotides read TGTGCCAGCAGTCACAGGACCCTCGGGGCCAACGTCCTGACTTTC.

The V gene is TRBV29-1, the J gene TRBJ1-1; D unresolved. The CDR3 loop spans 11 amino acids. Germline values: CDR1 SQVTM, CDR2 ANQGSEA. V was trimmed by 5 bases and J by 0 bases, leaving 4 bases between them. DNA of the CDR3: TGCAGCGTTAAGATGAACACTGAAGCTTTCTTT. This sequence encodes CSVKMNTEAFF.

V and J are TRBV7-9 and TRBJ1-1; 12 nucleotides agree with TRBD1. CDR3 size: 15 residues. The germline gives CDR1 SEHNR, CDR2 FQNEAQ (reference sequence). Trimming removed 7 bases from V and 5 bases from J; junction bases left unmatched: 8. The CDR3 sequence: CASTPRDRGHTEAFF. CDR3 nucleotides: TGTGCCAGCACCCCCCGGGACAGGGGGCATACTGAAGCTTTCTTT.

J is TRBJ1-1 and V is TRBV6-5; a weak D match, TRBD1 (6 bases). Germline V gene data show CDR1 as MNHEY and CDR2 as SVGAGI. The length of the CDR3 is 12 residues. V lost 8 bases, J lost 2 bases, and 9 bases lay in between. CDR3 sequence (DNA): TGTGCCAGCCACAGGGTCAACACTGAAGCTTTCTTT. Its protein product is CASHRVNTEAFF.

This chain uses TRBV30 with TRBJ2-3, with TRBD2 matching 10 bases. V trimming: 4 bases; J trimming: 4 bases; junction bases outside the gene matches: 8. CDR1 and CDR2 (germline): GTSNPN, SVGIG (reference sequence). The CDR3 is 15 amino acids. The CDR3 loop is CAWTPGLAFSDTQYF. The CDR3 coding sequence is TGTGCCTGGACTCCGGGACTAGCGTTTTCAGATACGCAGTATTTT.

The chain carries TRBV19 and TRBJ1-6, with 7 bases that match TRBD1. CDR3 length equals 14 residues. CDR1 is LNHDA and CDR2 is SQIVND in the germline V gene (reference sequence). With V trimmed by 10 bases and J by 4 bases, 7 bases remained unmatched. The CDR3 nucleotides read TGTGCCACACGAAGACAGGGTTATAATTCACCCCTCCACTTT. This sequence encodes CATRRQGYNSPLHF.

V and J are TRBV19 and TRBJ1-4; 9 positions agree with TRBD1. Germline CDR1 and CDR2: LNHDA and SQIVND (reference sequence). With V trimmed by 4 bases and J by 3 bases, 3 bases remained unmatched. CDR3 size: 15 residues. DNA for the CDR3: TGTGCCAGTAGTAAACAGGGGGCGTCTAATGAAAAACTGTTTTTT. It yields the protein CASSKQGASNEKLFF.

The rearrangement uses TRBV18 and TRBJ2-5; unclear D gene. Trimming cost V 5 bases and J 2 bases, with 3 bases left between them. Per the germline V gene, CDR1 is KGHSH and CDR2 is LQKENI. The CDR3 has 11 amino acids. CDR3 bases: TGTGCCAGCTCAGAACAAGAGACCCAGTACTTC. It encodes CASSEQETQYF.

The V call is TRBV10-1, the J call TRBJ2-7, with D possibly being TRBD1 or TRBD2 (5 bases each). V was clipped by 3 bases and J by 6 bases, with 9 bases between them. CDR3 length: 12 residues. CDR1 is WNHNN, CDR2 SYGVQD, per germline (reference sequence). The CDR3 here is CASSDPGTEQYF. CDR3 bases: TGCGCCAGCAGTGACCCGGGGACCGAGCAGTACTTC.

The chain is built from TRBV7-3 and TRBJ2-1; maybe TRBD1 (5 bases). The CDR3 extends over 16 amino acids. V was pared by 5 bases and J by 0 bases, with 14 bases between. Germline V CDR1 and CDR2: SGHTA, FQGTGA. CDR3 bases: TGTGCCAGCAGCCCACGACAGCCAGGCTCCTACAATGAGCAGTTCTTC. Encoded protein: CASSPRQPGSYNEQFF.

The rearrangement links TRBV5-1 to TRBJ1-4; D unresolved. The V gene's germline CDR1 is SGHRS and CDR2 YFSETQ. Trimming cost V 0 bases and J 7 bases, with 13 bases left between them. This CDR3 is 15 amino acids long. The CDR3 protein is CASSLEHNGGEKLFF. The DNA of the CDR3 is TGCGCCAGCAGCTTGGAACACAATGGCGGTGAAAAACTGTTTTTT.

This clone occurred once. The chain is built from TRBV6-5 and TRBJ2-3; D perhaps matches TRBD1 (5 bases). The germline V gene encodes CDR1 MNHEY and CDR2 SVGAGI. With 6 bases removed from V and 0 bases from J, the gap between germline ends came to 13 bases. This CDR3 is 15 amino acids long. The CDR3 sequence is CASRQRTTSTDTQYF. The CDR3 nucleotides are TGTGCCAGCAGACAGAGGACAACTAGCACAGATACGCAGTATTTT.

This rearrangement joins TRBV5-6 to TRBJ1-5, with D possibly being TRBD1 (6 bases). Trimming took 3 bases from V and 0 from J, leaving 10 bases between them. CDR3 length: 15 amino acids. Germline V gives CDR1 SGHDT, CDR2 YYEEEE. The DNA for the CDR3 is TGTGCCAGCAGCTCACAGGGTAATAGCAATCAGCCCCAGCATTTT. Translation: CASSSQGNSNQPQHF.

The CDR3 bases are TGTGCCAGCAGCCAAGATTCGGCGGGAGACCCCTACAATGAGCAGTTCTTC. Protein: CASSQDSAGDPYNEQFF. This sequence joins TRBV4-2 and TRBJ2-1, with 7 positions matching TRBD2. The CDR3 consists of 17 residues. CDR1 LGHNA and CDR2 YNFKEQ come from the germline V gene. V shed 0 bases, J shed 2 bases, and the junction held 7 bases outside the gene matches.

J is TRBJ1-1 and V is TRBV5-4, with a weak D call TRBD1 (6 bases). Between the trimmed V and J ends, which lost 4 bases and 2 bases, there was a span of 12 bases. The CDR3 runs 14 residues. The V gene's germline CDR1 is SGHNT and CDR2 YYREEE (reference sequence). The CDR3 nucleotides read TGTGCCAGCAGCGGTAACAGGGTTAACACTGAAGCTTTCTTT. It yields the protein CASSGNRVNTEAFF.

V usage is TRBV18 and J usage is TRBJ1-5; no definite D call. Looked up from germline, CDR1 is KGHSH and CDR2 is LQKENI. V shed 6 bases and J shed 0 bases, with 21 bases lying between them. The CDR3 has 18 amino acids. The CDR3 sequence is CASSLGSAGPYSNQPQHF. CDR3 DNA sequence: TGTGCCAGCTCGTTAGGGTCTGCAGGACCATATAGCAATCAGCCCCAGCATTTT.

This clone was observed a handful of times. The V and J genes are TRBV4-3 and TRBJ2-2, with 10 bases aligning to TRBD2. This CDR3 region has 16 residues. CDR1 LGHNA and CDR2 YSLEER come from the germline V gene. The J segment lost 7 bases and the V segment lost 5 bases, leaving 10 bases of the junction unmatched. The CDR3 DNA reads TGCGCCAGCAGCACGGAACGTAGCGGGAGGAACGGGGAGCTGTTTTTT. Protein sequence: CASSTERSGRNGELFF.

This clone has a single count. CDR3 sequence reads: CATSDYGRNGYNEQFF. Here the CDR3 DNA reads TGTGCCACCAGTGATTATGGTAGAAATGGGTACAATGAGCAGTTCTTC. The chain carries TRBV24-1 and TRBJ2-1; the D is unclear. Germline CDR1 KGHDR, CDR2 SFDVKD. Trimming left V 2 bases short and J 4 bases short, with 14 bases between. The CDR3 length is 16 residues.

V and J are TRBV28 and TRBJ1-2; 7 positions match TRBD1. V shed 5 bases and J 6 bases; nucleotides not matched to a gene: 12. The length of the CDR3 is 15 residues. CDR1 is MDHEN and CDR2 is SYDVKM in the germline V gene. The CDR3 sequence: CASSRPRTGGHGYTF. In nucleotides, the CDR3 is TGTGCCAGCAGTCGCCCCCGGACAGGTGGGCATGGCTACACCTTC.

The chain employs TRBV27 and TRBJ2-1; D tentatively reads TRBD1 or TRBD2 (5 bases each). Germline CDR1 MNHEY, CDR2 SMNVEV (reference sequence). This CDR3 has 16 amino acids. Deletions cut 2 bases from V and 0 bases from J, with 11 bases between. The CDR3 is CASSLRWGSSYNEQFF. CDR3 DNA sequence: TGTGCCAGCAGTTTAAGGTGGGGGAGCTCCTACAATGAGCAGTTCTTC.

The chain employs TRBV19 and TRBJ1-2, with D unclear. The V gene lost 3 bases and the J gene lost 0 bases, with 8 bases spanning the gap. This CDR3 comprises 14 residues. The germline gives CDR1 LNHDA, CDR2 SQIVND (reference sequence). DNA of the CDR3: TGTGCCAGTAGTATCCGGCAGACTAACTATGGCTACACCTTC. This gives the protein CASSIRQTNYGYTF.

This chain uses TRBV5-1 with TRBJ2-3; 11 bases map to TRBD2. This CDR3 contains 17 residues. J was trimmed by 0 bases and V by 0 bases; bases with no gene match: 3. The germline V gene encodes CDR1 SGHRS and CDR2 YFSETQ. The CDR3 loop is CASSLVLAGGSTDTQYF. The CDR3 bases are TGCGCCAGCAGCTTGGTTCTAGCGGGAGGCAGCACAGATACGCAGTATTTT.